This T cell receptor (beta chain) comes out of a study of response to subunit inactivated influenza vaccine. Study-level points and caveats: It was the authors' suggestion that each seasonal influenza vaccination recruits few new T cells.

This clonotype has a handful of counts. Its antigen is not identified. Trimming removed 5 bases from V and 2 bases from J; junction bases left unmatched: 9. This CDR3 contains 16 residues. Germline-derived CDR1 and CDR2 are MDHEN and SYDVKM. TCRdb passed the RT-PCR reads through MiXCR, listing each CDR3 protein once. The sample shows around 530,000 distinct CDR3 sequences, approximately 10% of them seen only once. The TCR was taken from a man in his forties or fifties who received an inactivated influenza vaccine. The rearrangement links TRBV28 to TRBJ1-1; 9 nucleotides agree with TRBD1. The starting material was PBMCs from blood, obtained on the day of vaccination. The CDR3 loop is CASSPTGGRLNTEAFF. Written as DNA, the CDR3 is TGTGCCAGCAGTCCGACAGGGGGACGGCTAAACACTGAAGCTTTCTTT.